The T cell receptor beta chain under discussion was sequenced for a study of T-cell memory formation after mild COVID-19. The CDR3 runs to 17 residues. Germline CDR1 and CDR2: SGHRS and YFSETQ. Trimming took 3 bases from V and 2 from J, leaving 19 bases between them. TCRdb fed the 5' RACE reads into MiXCR, producing one record per CDR3 protein. The data show fewer than 250,000 distinct CDR3 sequences, 27% seen once. The source of this sequence is an adult woman who had mild COVID-19 (a few samples of this study predate the infection). Cell type and time point are not known. Sequenced: PBMCs or a T cell subset sorted from them (not recorded which). V gene TRBV5-1 combines with J gene TRBJ2-3; the D call may be TRBD1 or TRBD2 (5 bases each). CDR3 loop: CASSSGWDGLNTDTQYF. DNA of the CDR3: TGCGCCAGCAGCTCAGGATGGGACGGTCTCAACACAGATACGCAGTATTTT.